A single T cell receptor beta chain is shown here with its context. The sample comes from a study of blood T cell repertoires in COVID-19. For the study at large: The study drew acute and convalescent COVID-19 samples from the United States, Italy and Spain. In each case, the material was cDNA or gDNA derived from T cells, B-cell-depleted T cells, or PBMCs.

V shed 2 bases and J shed 3 bases, with 11 bases lying between them. The CDR3 is 14 amino acids. Germline V lookup: CDR1 MNHNS, CDR2 SASEGT. Source study methods: Amplification with reference gene primers provided the estimates of nucleated cell counts. Sequencing used immunoSEQ multiplex PCR; TCRdb keeps in-frame clones, though not all of them. The DNA gave D and trimming, while V, J and clone size come from that table. The repertoire holds approximately 110,000 clones, under 75% seen once, with 5% to 6.5% in the top ten. V gene TRBV6-1 combines with J gene TRBJ2-7; D might be TRBD1 (6 bases). This clonotype was sampled from an elderly man with acute or convalescent COVID-19. Sequencing was done on a sample of peripheral blood. DNA for the CDR3: TGTGCCAGCAGTGAAAGTTGGGGGCGCTACGAGCAGTACTTC. This codes for CASSESWGRYEQYF.